This T cell receptor (beta chain) was sequenced for a study of beta chain features in type 1 diabetes. The study's findings and limits: With patients and controls alike, PCR might favor shorter templates to an equal degree.

Per the germline V gene, CDR1 is KGHSH and CDR2 is LQKENI. The CDR3 covers 12 residues. V dropped 2 bases and J dropped 12 bases, with 11 bases sitting between them. As every portion of the isolated RNA was reverse transcribed, the sequencing read expressed TCRB transcripts. Libraries were prepared by immunoSEQ multiplex PCR; TCRdb keeps only in-frame clonotypes and omits some of them. This repertoire shows roughly 300,000 clones, approximately 15% found once; its top ten account for over 5%. This clone has more than one count but fewer than ten. Antigen unknown. Source material: central memory CD4+ T cells from blood. This receptor was obtained from a young man in good health. The chain couples TRBV18 to TRBJ2-4; D gene ambiguous. The CDR3 protein is CASSPRQGSQYF. The CDR3 DNA sequence: TGTGCCAGCTCACCAAGGCAAGGAAGTCAGTACTTC.